This T cell receptor beta chain originates from a study of blood T cell repertoires in COVID-19. For the study at large: Material from acute and convalescent COVID-19 was sourced from the United States, Italy and Spain.

In the authors' workflow: Scientists estimated how many nucleated cells there were by amplifying reference gene primers. The protocol was immunoSEQ multiplex PCR, while the TCRdb copy is restricted to in-frame clones and leaves out a portion. From that table come the V and J calls and clone size; the DNA was used to work out D and trimming. The sample carries some 220,000 clones, 83% recorded once. Unmatched junction bases numbered 1, after V lost 3 bases and J lost 0 bases. CDR3 size: 14 residues. Germline assignment: CDR1 SGDLS and CDR2 YYNGEE. The chain employs TRBV9 and TRBJ2-3, with 7 bases identical to TRBD1. The specimen was peripheral blood. This sequence was found in a woman younger than 45 with COVID-19, enrolled during active disease. CDR3 coding DNA: TGTGCCAGCAGCGGGGACAGTAGCACAGATACGCAGTATTTT. This encodes CASSGDSSTDTQYF.